This T cell receptor (beta chain) was recorded in a study of cytomegalovirus exposure and HLA in healthy donors. Study-level results: Cytomegalovirus association was assigned to about 150 TCR beta chains.

This CDR3 contains 14 residues. Germline V gene data show CDR1 as LNHDA and CDR2 as SQIVND (reference sequence). Deletions cut 3 bases from V and 4 bases from J, with 12 bases between. Profiling relied on immunoSEQ multiplex PCR, and the TCRdb table lists in-frame clones only, not all of them. The sample shows hundreds of thousands of clones, 86% of them seen only once. Comment on this clone: Its target is not known.

The specimen was PBMCs. J is TRBJ2-5 and V is TRBV19, with a tentative D call TRBD2 (6 bases). The receptor was isolated from a woman aged 18-29 years in good health and CMV-seronegative. The CDR3 loop reads CASSISGVGETQYF. The CDR3 nucleotides read TGTGCCAGTAGTATTTCGGGGGTAGGAGAGACCCAGTACTTC.